This note documents a single T cell receptor (beta chain) sequence. Antigen unknown. This sample is part of a study of T-cell reconstitution after alpha-beta-depleted transplantation in children. Overall study results and limits: After one year, T-cell counts and TCRbeta diversity mostly came from new T cells. Surviving thymic progenitors and recipient T cells were the source of high TCRbeta diversity at day 60 in some patients.

Trimming left V 4 bases short and J 2 bases short, with 10 bases between. This CDR3 has 15 amino acids. Germline assignment: CDR1 SGDLS and CDR2 YYNGEE. During its preparation, the TCRbeta library received unique molecular identifiers. From the PCR reads, TCRdb called clonotypes with MiXCR, one entry per CDR3 protein. The profile covers more than 400,000 distinct CDR3 sequences, with roughly 10% appearing a single time and 14% taken by the ten largest. Sequenced here: PBMCs, mostly from graft donor cells, sampled 180 days after TCRalphabeta/CD19-depleted stem cell transplant. V usage is TRBV9 and J usage is TRBJ2-6; tentative D call: TRBD2 (5 bases). The TCR was taken from a female patient aged 2-9 years who had a stem cell transplant for aplastic anemia, so the T cells may come from the graft donor. For the CDR3, the DNA is TGTGCCAGCAGCTCAGAGGGTGCTGGGGCCAACGTCCTGACTTTC. Its translation: CASSSEGAGANVLTF.